The clone carrying this T cell receptor beta chain was detected a few times. Its target is not known. The CDR3 sequence is 10 residues long. Per germline, CDR1 SGDLS and CDR2 YYNGEE. These data originate in a study of CD8 T cells in ankylosing spondylitis. TCRdb itself ran the 5' RACE reads through MiXCR, one entry per CDR3 protein. The sample lists about 270,000 distinct CDR3 sequences, under 35% occurring once. Notes on the study in general: A TCR beta motif of several highly homologous variants appeared characteristic of ankylosing spondylitis blood.

The source material was blood, either unsorted or a sorted T cell fraction (not recorded which). This TCR derives from a male donor with ankylosing spondylitis or in good health (not recorded which). V and J are TRBV9 and TRBJ1-1; no clear D gene. The CDR3 DNA is TGTGCTCGGGGAGGGACTGAAGCTTTCTTT. Translated, it gives CARGGTEAFF.